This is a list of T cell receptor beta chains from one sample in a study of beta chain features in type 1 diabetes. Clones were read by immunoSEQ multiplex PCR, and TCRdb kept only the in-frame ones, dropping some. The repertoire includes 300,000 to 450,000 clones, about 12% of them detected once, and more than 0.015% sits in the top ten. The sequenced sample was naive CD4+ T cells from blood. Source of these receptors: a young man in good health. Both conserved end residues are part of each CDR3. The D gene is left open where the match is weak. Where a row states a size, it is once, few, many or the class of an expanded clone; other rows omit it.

cdr3_aa: CAWSVPQGSLNTEAFF
cdr3_nt: TGTGCCTGGAGTGTACCCCAGGGCAGCTTGAACACTGAAGCTTTCTTT
cdr3_length: 16
j_call: TRBJ1-1
clone_size: -
d_call: -
v_call: TRBV30

cdr3_aa: CSSSLWDKQETQYF
cdr3_nt: TGCAGCAGCTCCCTCTGGGACAAACAAGAGACCCAGTACTTC
cdr3_length: 14
j_call: TRBJ2-5
clone_size: few
d_call: -
v_call: TRBV29-1

cdr3_aa: CASSPAAGAGYTF
cdr3_nt: TGTGCCAGCAGCCCAGCCGCAGGGGCTGGCTACACCTTC
cdr3_length: 13
j_call: TRBJ1-2
clone_size: few
d_call: -
v_call: TRBV6-5

cdr3_aa: CAWSPGTGVAYGYTF
cdr3_nt: TGTGCCTGGAGTCCCGGGACAGGGGTTGCCTATGGCTACACCTTC
cdr3_length: 15
j_call: TRBJ1-2
clone_size: few
d_call: TRBD1
v_call: TRBV30

cdr3_aa: CSVPPGQNNSPLHF
cdr3_nt: TGCAGCGTGCCACCGGGACAGAATAATTCACCCCTCCACTTT
cdr3_length: 14
j_call: TRBJ1-6
clone_size: -
d_call: TRBD1
v_call: TRBV29-1

cdr3_aa: CATRSRLAKNIQYF
cdr3_nt: TGTGCCACGCGATCAAGACTAGCCAAAAACATTCAGTACTTC
cdr3_length: 14
j_call: TRBJ2-4
clone_size: many
d_call: -
v_call: TRBV15

cdr3_aa: CASSPTGRSTDTQYF
cdr3_nt: TGCGCCAGCAGCCCGACAGGGAGGAGCACAGATACGCAGTATTTT
cdr3_length: 15
j_call: TRBJ2-3
clone_size: -
d_call: -
v_call: TRBV4-3

cdr3_aa: CASSASTGLNYGYTF
cdr3_nt: TGTGCCAGCAGCGCCTCTACAGGGTTGAACTATGGCTACACCTTC
cdr3_length: 15
j_call: TRBJ1-2
clone_size: -
d_call: -
v_call: TRBV9

cdr3_aa: CASSRPAEGLNTEAFF
cdr3_nt: TGTGCCAGCAGCCGCCCGGCGGAAGGCTTGAACACTGAAGCTTTCTTT
cdr3_length: 16
j_call: TRBJ1-1
clone_size: few
d_call: -
v_call: TRBV14

cdr3_aa: CASSSFSGADTQYF
cdr3_nt: TGTGCCAGCAGCTCCTTCAGCGGGGCGGATACGCAGTATTTT
cdr3_length: 14
j_call: TRBJ2-3
clone_size: -
d_call: TRBD2
v_call: TRBV7-2

cdr3_aa: CASSLPNRGSYEQYF
cdr3_nt: TGTGCCAGCAGCTTGCCTAACAGGGGGAGCTACGAGCAGTACTTC
cdr3_length: 15
j_call: TRBJ2-7
clone_size: -
d_call: TRBD1
v_call: TRBV28